This TCR beta chain was identified in a study of cytomegalovirus exposure and HLA in healthy donors. A remark on this clone: The antigen is undetermined.

The approximately 120-subject validation cohort, separate from the roughly 700-subject first cohort, included the donors. Germline CDR1 is SGHRS and CDR2 is YFSETQ. J gave up 7 bases and V 1 base, and 13 bases lay outside the gene matches. There are 16 residues in the CDR3. General study findings and limits: Some TCR beta chains (164 of them) were listed as cytomegalovirus-associated. The tendency of first-cohort TCR clusters to co-occur in the 100 to 150 validation repertoires emerged from a later analysis. Usually a TCR sequence was rare, but some public TCRs were found in many donors.

Repertoires were generated with immunoSEQ multiplex PCR, while TCRdb's copy carries only in-frame clones and drops some. The table shows 250,000 to 400,000 clones, with roughly 86% occurring only once. The chain employs TRBV5-1 and TRBJ1-2; 7 bases agree with TRBD1. What was sequenced was PBMCs. The receptor was derived from a man aged 25 to 40 in good health and CMV-seronegative. CDR3 sequence (DNA): TGCGCCAGCAGCTTGACTTCCGGGCCACAGGGGAGTGGCTACACCTTC. Its protein is CASSLTSGPQGSGYTF. The full variable domain, its missing parts supplied by reference TRBV5-1 and TRBJ1-2, is KAGVTQTPRYLIKTRGQQVTLSCSPISGHRSVSWYQQTPGQGLQFLFEYFSETQRNKGNFPGRFSGRQFSNSRSEMNVSTLELGDSALYLCASSLTSGPQGSGYTFGSGTRLTVV.